A selection of T cell receptor beta chains follows, all from one sample in a study of long-term antiretroviral therapy in people with HIV. Generated by immunoSEQ multiplex PCR, the TCRdb table keeps only in-frame clones and is missing some. Seen here are 25,000 to 35,000 clones, 95% to 97% observed once, and the top ten hold 2% to 3%. This specimen was unsorted PBMCs, taken around 6.6 years after starting antiretroviral therapy. The receptor set was obtained from a man aged 30-40 years with HIV. CDR3s leave out the opening cysteine and the closing phenylalanine or tryptophan. D genes are given only for firm matches. Only some rows state a clone size, as once, few, many or a class for expanded clones.

D: TRBD1
V: TRBV27
J: TRBJ1-2
size: .
CDR3: ASSTDRGNGYT

D: .
V: TRBV11-2
J: TRBJ1-2
size: .
CDR3: ASSKDRLPYGYT

D: .
V: TRBV27
J: TRBJ1-2
size: .
CDR3: ASSFTFNGYGYT

D: TRBD2
V: TRBV4-1
J: TRBJ2-3
size: .
CDR3: ASSQGTSDTDTQY

D: .
V: TRBV10-3
J: TRBJ2-1
size: .
CDR3: AIRDTPGDEQF

D: TRBD2
V: TRBV30
J: TRBJ2-1
size: .
CDR3: AWSPLSSGRAKPAF

D: .
V: TRBV7-9
J: TRBJ1-1
size: .
CDR3: ASSLVQENTEAF

D: TRBD1
V: TRBV19
J: TRBJ1-5
size: .
CDR3: ASSLTGSNQPQH

D: .
V: TRBV21-1
J: TRBJ1-5
size: .
CDR3: ASSKDGTGPYSNQPQH

D: TRBD1
V: TRBV16
J: TRBJ1-2
size: .
CDR3: ASPRTGGFGYT

D: TRBD2
V: TRBV7-6
J: TRBJ2-3
size: .
CDR3: ASSLGTSGTDTQY

D: .
V: TRBV7-9
J: TRBJ2-1
size: .
CDR3: ASSLERGASYNEQF

D: TRBD2
V: TRBV5-4
J: TRBJ2-1
size: .
CDR3: ASSLRLGLAGLDPYNEQF

D: .
V: TRBV27
J: TRBJ2-5
size: .
CDR3: ASSLGETQY

D: .
V: TRBV6-1
J: TRBJ1-5
size: .
CDR3: ALGAKGNQPQH

D: TRBD1
V: TRBV5-6
J: TRBJ1-5
size: .
CDR3: ASSHGQAAQPQH

D: .
V: TRBV28
J: TRBJ2-7
size: .
CDR3: ASSFVPSEQY

D: .
V: TRBV7-8
J: TRBJ2-1
size: once
CDR3: ASSLEYPGPWGNEQF

D: .
V: TRBV6-1
J: TRBJ1-5
size: once
CDR3: ASGGPLGNQPQH

D: .
V: TRBV2
J: TRBJ1-6
size: .
CDR3: ASSDRQPQGNSPLH

D: TRBD1
V: TRBV18
J: TRBJ1-2
size: once
CDR3: ASSPPGQGAKWNYGYT

D: .
V: TRBV7-2
J: TRBJ2-7
size: .
CDR3: ASSLALNSYEQY

D: .
V: TRBV19
J: TRBJ1-5
size: .
CDR3: ASSNRAWGADQPQH

D: .
V: TRBV4-2
J: TRBJ1-1
size: .
CDR3: ASSQDPRNTEAF

D: TRBD1
V: TRBV27
J: TRBJ1-5
size: .
CDR3: ASSEGQGVSQPQH

D: .
V: TRBV7-9
J: TRBJ2-7
size: .
CDR3: ASGTGDPYEQY

D: .
V: TRBV19
J: TRBJ1-3
size: .
CDR3: AVGGQGNTIY

D: .
V: TRBV25-1
J: TRBJ2-7
size: .
CDR3: ASSEGGGGFLYEQY

D: TRBD1
V: TRBV18
J: TRBJ1-4
size: .
CDR3: ASSQDRAGEKLF

D: TRBD2
V: TRBV9
J: TRBJ2-3
size: .
CDR3: ASSVSQRESTDTQY

D: .
V: TRBV7-9
J: TRBJ1-6
size: .
CDR3: ASSRTGFSYNSPLH

D: .
V: TRBV5-1
J: TRBJ1-2
size: .
CDR3: ASSLAATASYGYT

D: .
V: TRBV6-5
J: TRBJ2-7
size: .
CDR3: ASTGWDEQY

D: .
V: TRBV6-5
J: TRBJ2-7
size: .
CDR3: ASSYGAAYEQY

D: .
V: TRBV27
J: TRBJ2-1
size: .
CDR3: ASSFVGTSNEQF